At least ten counts were recorded for the clone carrying this T cell receptor beta chain. No antigen is known for it. Germline CDR1 is GTSNPN and CDR2 is SVGIG (reference sequence). This CDR3 is built from 15 residues. V was trimmed by 2 bases and J by 0 bases, leaving 13 bases between them. Individual cDNA molecules received unique molecular identifiers during library preparation. TCRdb ran MiXCR on the 5' RACE reads and lists one entry per CDR3 protein. This sample has around 31,000 distinct CDR3 sequences; approximately 6% occur once, and the top ten carry 5.5% to 8%. The sample originates from a study of early T cells in non-severe SARS-CoV-2 infection. Looking at the study overall: Bulk RNA taken from unsorted whole blood was sequenced, leaving chains unpaired. Study-wide findings and caveats: Database matching using VDJdb favored anti-spike CD8 responses, with private and CD4 specificities left missing.

The specimen was whole blood. The TCR comes from an adult who was a healthcare worker with PCR-confirmed SARS-CoV-2 infection or an uninfected control (not recorded which). The chain uses TRBV30 and TRBJ1-1, with D possibly matching TRBD1 (5 bases). The chain's CDR3 is CAWSTTVLMNTEAFF. The CDR3 region has the DNA TGTGCCTGGAGTACGACAGTACTCATGAACACTGAAGCTTTCTTT.